A single sample gave rise to the 2 T cell receptor beta chains below, sequenced in a study of blood T cell repertoires in COVID-19. Sequencing used immunoSEQ multiplex PCR; TCRdb keeps in-frame clones, though not all of them. The data hold over 90,000 clones, with around nine tenths observed a single time. The sample was peripheral blood. Every receptor here comes from a man in his fifties with acute or convalescent COVID-19.

V is TRBV20-1 and J is TRBJ2-1; 7 bases align to TRBD2. V was pared by 3 bases and J by 2 bases, with 10 bases of the junction left unmatched. Germline V gene sequence: CDR1 DFQATT, CDR2 SNEGSKA (reference sequence). The CDR3 totals 16 residues. CDR3 region: CSASPYRGGTYNEQFF. In DNA form, the CDR3 reads TGCAGTGCTAGTCCCTATCGGGGAGGGACCTACAATGAGCAGTTCTTC.

The chain joins TRBV19 to TRBJ2-7; 10 positions agree with TRBD2. In germline, CDR1 is LNHDA, CDR2 SQIVND (reference sequence). V lost 6 bases to trimming and J lost 7 bases; unmatched junction nucleotides: 15. This CDR3 contains 16 residues. The CDR3: CASRPGLAVIPGEQYF. As DNA, the CDR3 is TGTGCCAGTAGACCTGGACTAGCGGTTATCCCGGGGGAGCAGTACTTC.